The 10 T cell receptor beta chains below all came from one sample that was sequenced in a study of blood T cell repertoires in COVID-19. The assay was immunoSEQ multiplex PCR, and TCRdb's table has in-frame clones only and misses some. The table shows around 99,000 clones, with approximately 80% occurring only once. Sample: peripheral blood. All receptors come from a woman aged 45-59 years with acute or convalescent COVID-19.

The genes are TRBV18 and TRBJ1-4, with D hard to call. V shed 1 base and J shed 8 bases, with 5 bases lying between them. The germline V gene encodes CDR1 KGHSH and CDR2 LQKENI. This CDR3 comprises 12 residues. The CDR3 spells CASSPRGEKLFF. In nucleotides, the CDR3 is TGTGCCAGCTCACCACGAGGCGAAAAACTGTTTTTT. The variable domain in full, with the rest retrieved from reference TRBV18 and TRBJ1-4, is NAGVMQNPRHLVRRRGQEARLRCSPMKGHSHVYWYRQLPEEGLKFMVYLQKENIIDESGMPKERFSAEFPKEGPSILRIQQVVRGDSAAYFCASSPRGEKLFFGSGTQLSVL.

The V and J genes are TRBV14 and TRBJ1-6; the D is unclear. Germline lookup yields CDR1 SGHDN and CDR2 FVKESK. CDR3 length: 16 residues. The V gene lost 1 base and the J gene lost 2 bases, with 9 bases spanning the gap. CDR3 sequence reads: CASSQVSGTYNSPLHF. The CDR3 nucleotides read TGTGCCAGCAGCCAAGTGTCGGGGACCTATAATTCACCCCTCCACTTT.

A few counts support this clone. CDR3 region: CASSFTPTAGTSFEKLFF. DNA for the CDR3: TGCGCCAGCAGCTTTACCCCTACGGCGGGGACCTCATTCGAAAAACTGTTTTTT. The chain links TRBV5-1 to TRBJ1-4, with D tentatively TRBD1 (5 bases). Germline V gene sequence: CDR1 SGHRS, CDR2 YFSETQ. V dropped 2 bases and J dropped 8 bases, with 25 bases sitting between them. This CDR3 has 18 residues.

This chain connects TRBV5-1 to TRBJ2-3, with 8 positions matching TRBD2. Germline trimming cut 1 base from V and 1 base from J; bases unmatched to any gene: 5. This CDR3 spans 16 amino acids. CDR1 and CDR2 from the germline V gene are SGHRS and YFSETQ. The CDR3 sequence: CASSLYSGGRTDTQYF. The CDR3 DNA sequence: TGCGCCAGCAGCTTGTACAGCGGGGGCCGCACAGATACGCAGTATTTT.

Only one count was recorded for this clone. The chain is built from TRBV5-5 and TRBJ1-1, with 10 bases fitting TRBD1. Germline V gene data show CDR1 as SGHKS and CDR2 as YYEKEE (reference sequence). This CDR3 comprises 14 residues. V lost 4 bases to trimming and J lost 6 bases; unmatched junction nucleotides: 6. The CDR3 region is CASSGGQGTAEAFF. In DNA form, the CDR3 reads TGTGCCAGCAGCGGGGGACAGGGGACGGCTGAAGCTTTCTTT.

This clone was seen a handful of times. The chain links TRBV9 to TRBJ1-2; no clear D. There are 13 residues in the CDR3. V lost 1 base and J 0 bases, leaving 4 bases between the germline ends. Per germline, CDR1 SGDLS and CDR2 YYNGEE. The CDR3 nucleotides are TGTGCCAGCAGCGTACGGGCTAACTATGGCTACACCTTC. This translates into CASSVRANYGYTF.

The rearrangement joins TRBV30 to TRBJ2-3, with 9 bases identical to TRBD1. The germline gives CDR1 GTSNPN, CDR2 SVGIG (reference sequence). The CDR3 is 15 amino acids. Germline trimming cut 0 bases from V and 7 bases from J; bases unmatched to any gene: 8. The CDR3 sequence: CAWSVPTGGRYTQYF. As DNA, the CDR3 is TGTGCCTGGAGTGTACCGACAGGGGGGCGATATACGCAGTATTTT.

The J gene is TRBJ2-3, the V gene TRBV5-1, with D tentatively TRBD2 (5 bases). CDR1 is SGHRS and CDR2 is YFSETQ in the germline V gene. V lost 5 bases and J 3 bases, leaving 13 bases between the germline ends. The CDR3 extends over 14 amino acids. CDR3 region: CASRDQEATDTQYF. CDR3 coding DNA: TGCGCCAGCAGGGACCAGGAGGCGACAGATACGCAGTATTTT.

This chain's CDR3 is CASSYGWDRTSPLHF. The CDR3 DNA is TGTGCCAGCAGTTACGGTTGGGACAGGACATCACCCCTCCACTTT. This chain uses TRBV6-5 with TRBJ1-6; 8 bases match TRBD1. V gave up 2 bases and J gave up 10 bases; unmatched junction bases: 7. The CDR3 runs 15 residues. Per germline, CDR1 MNHEY and CDR2 SVGAGI.

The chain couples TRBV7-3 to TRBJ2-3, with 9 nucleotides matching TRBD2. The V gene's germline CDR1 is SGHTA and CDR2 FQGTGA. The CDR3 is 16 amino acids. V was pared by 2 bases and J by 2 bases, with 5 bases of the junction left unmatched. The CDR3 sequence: CASSLQAGGPTDTQYF. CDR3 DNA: TGTGCCAGCAGCTTACAGGCGGGGGGGCCCACAGATACGCAGTATTTT.